This record concerns one TCR beta chain sequence. Its cognate antigen has yet to be identified. No per-base quality is available; no much larger clone lies one base away. This record comes from a study of shared clonotypes between healthy human individuals (dated by TCRdb to 2020 to 2021). Looking at the study overall: The cohort included a few men and a couple of women between 18 and 49 years of age. Blood TCR repertoires of a handful of healthy adults were deeply sequenced to estimate repertoire size and the extent of clonotype sharing between individuals. Different laboratories and diverse techniques were used to prepare libraries and sequence TCR repertoires, to increase sequencing depth and limit assay-specific biases. Per donor, leukapheresis produced somewhere between about 0.85 and 10 billion PBMCs.

Using the deep immunoSEQ assay, TCR CDR3 regions were amplified from genomic DNA by multiplex PCR. For each cell subset, the extracted genomic DNA was distributed evenly across all wells of several immunoSEQ 96-well plates, and each plate served as one replicate. Each replicate PCR for unsorted PBMC received approximately 300 ng genomic DNA, equal to about 30,000 T cell genomes. Unsorted PBMC genomic DNA was sequenced across ten immunoSEQ deep assay plates. Purified libraries were measured with a Qubit 3.0 fluorometer, size-checked on a Bioanalyzer 2100, and measured again with the KAPA Library Quantification kit. Each immunoSEQ 96-well plate was sequenced on its own single-read 150-cycle Illumina NextSeq 550 flow cell. From the authors' description of their analysis: The immunoSEQ output contained only junctional sequences without quality scores, so filtering could not match that applied to full-length reads. To assign V/J genes and CDR3, sequences were annotated using PyIR, a Python wrapper for IgBLAST v1.9, with IMGT germline references. Reads were removed for weak V/J assignments (E-value above 1e-6), missing CDR3, stop codons, out-of-frame junctions, or ambiguous translated residues. V3J clonotypes were defined by identical inferred V gene, J gene, and CDR3 amino acid sequence. The percentage overlap between two repertoires was calculated by dividing the number of shared unique clonotypes by the size of the smaller repertoire. Three approaches were used to assess repertoire richness: RTK rarefaction, the Chao1 estimator, and Recon v2.1 estimates of unobserved clonotypes. Imported from immuneACCESS, the table was reduced by TCRdb to in-frame sequences with V and J called. These copies leave out some clones; in studies compared against another copy, an unresolved V gene accounts for under half, and the cause of the remainder is not known. That table gives V, J and clone size, and the DNA gave D and trimming. Recorded for this sample are fewer than 600,000 clones; 79% of them occurred a single time. Clones ranked in the top ten supply roughly 13% of the sample.

CDR3 length: 15 amino acids, cysteine to phenylalanine. The CDR3 DNA has 45 bases and is translated from base 1. The germline V gene provides CDR1 SGHRS and CDR2 YFSETQ. Trimming removed 0 bases from V and 6 bases from J; the gene matches leave 6 bases unexplained. Donors were healthy HIV-negative adults with no recently reported acute infections or vaccinations. Only Caucasian adults living in Nashville, Tennessee, USA were represented among the donors. For unsorted samples, 100 million or so PBMCs were counted, and genomic DNA was extracted using the QIAamp DNA Blood Mini kit. Blood was obtained by leukapheresis, after which PBMCs were separated by Ficoll-Histopaque density gradient centrifugation and cryopreserved in liquid nitrogen vapor phase. General findings and caveats noted by the study authors: Pairwise subsampling indicated that sequencing depth was expected to affect the degree of clonotype sharing among donors. Only blood was sampled, and tissue TCR repertoires likely differ from those in blood. Because the study included only a small number of donors, the genetic and exposure-history diversity represented was limited.

Sequencing was done on a sample of PBMCs. The clonotype was recovered from a woman in her thirties or forties in good health. Some clones in this sample may be carry-over from other donors' samples. Recombination connected TRBV5-1 to TRBJ1-3, with TRBD1 identical over 7 junction bases. The encoded CDR3 is CASSLDAGGENTIYF. At the DNA level, the sequence is TGCGCCAGCAGCTTGGATGCAGGGGGGGAAAACACCATATATTTT.